The rows below give T cell receptor beta chains drawn from one sample of a study of identical twins. Each CDR3 protein is one row after TCRdb ran MiXCR on the 5' RACE reads. The sample consists of fewer than 900,000 distinct CDR3 sequences, approximately 21% of them appearing once. These data are also associated with another study on T cells expressing NK-cell markers.

The sequenced material came from PBMCs. These receptors originate from a woman aged 18-29 years in good health. Each CDR3 is given with its conserved first and last residue. D genes are given only for firm matches.

j_call v_call d_call cdr3_aa
TRBJ2-5 TRBV10-3 - CAISELDKQETQYF
TRBJ2-5 TRBV18 TRBD1 CASSPLTGLQETQYF
TRBJ2-7 TRBV10-3 - CAISGRDDASDEQYF
TRBJ2-1 TRBV6-1 - CASSPTTHSYNEQFF
TRBJ2-3 TRBV20-1 - CSARDAGVEIDTQYF
TRBJ2-3 TRBV7-8 - CASSLAGVTSTDTQYF
TRBJ2-1 TRBV5-1 - CASSLGGYANEQFF
TRBJ2-1 TRBV20-1 - CSARTGLAYYNEQFF
TRBJ1-2 TRBV27 TRBD1 CASSPDRVWGYTF
TRBJ2-1 TRBV20-1 - CCGAPARGYNEQFF
TRBJ2-7 TRBV20-1 - CSSGDGIRSYEQYF
TRBJ1-1 TRBV20-1 - CSARGGRHTEAFF
TRBJ2-1 TRBV20-1 - CSARRQTNEQFF
TRBJ2-1 TRBV6-1 - CASSEALGEPNEQFF
TRBJ1-6 TRBV18 - CASSPGTQVSPLHF
TRBJ2-5 TRBV11-2 TRBD2 CASSAAPGLAVKETQYF
TRBJ1-1 TRBV10-1 TRBD1 CASRPGTGGNTEAFF
TRBJ2-1 TRBV12-3/TRBV12-4 TRBD2 CASSFSGVRNEQFF
TRBJ2-2 TRBV5-1 - CASRVQLSGELFF